The rows below give T cell receptor beta chains drawn from one sample of a study of shared T cell receptors in the human thymus. TCRdb's copy holds only in-frame clones and misses some; the assay was immunoSEQ multiplex PCR. The sample yields tens of thousands of clones, roughly 96% seen once. The sequenced material came from thymocytes. The receptors originated from a human donor. CDR3s include the opening cysteine and the closing phenylalanine or tryptophan. Each record gives: clone size, V gene, D gene, J gene, CDR3 DNA, CDR3 protein. D genes are given only for firm matches. Clone size is stated in some rows and not others, as once, few, many or a class when expanded.

.,TRBV6-5,TRBD1,TRBJ1-2,TGTGCCAGCAGACCTACGGACAGGGGGCTCTATGGCTACACCTTC,CASRPTDRGLYGYTF
.,TRBV18,.,TRBJ2-5,TGTGCCAGCTCACCGGTCTTTTACCTGGGGCAGAGAGACCAAGAGACCCAGTACTTC,CASSPVFYLGQRDQETQYF
.,TRBV5-1,.,TRBJ1-1,TGCGCCAGCAGCCCACTTGGGGGTCTCCAGGGAGACCCCCTTGAAGCTTTCTTT,CASSPLGGLQGDPLEAFF
once,TRBV30,TRBD1,TRBJ2-7,TGTGCCTGGTTCCGTACTAACCGGGACAGCCATACCTACGAGCAGTACTTC,CAWFRTNRDSHTYEQYF
.,TRBV7-9,TRBD1,TRBJ1-5,TGTGCCAGCAGCTTAGACAGGGGCAGGAACGATAGCAATCAGCCCCAGCATTTT,CASSLDRGRNDSNQPQHF
.,TRBV21-1,.,TRBJ2-7,TGTGCCAGCAGCAAAGCGGCGGGGTACTACGAGCAGTACTTC,CASSKAAGYYEQYF
.,TRBV6-8,.,TRBJ1-1,TGTGCCAGCAGTTATGTACGGTCCGAGGATAACACTGAAGCTTTCTTT,CASSYVRSEDNTEAFF
once,TRBV7-7,.,TRBJ2-5,TGTGCCAGCAGCTTAGCGGCTCCCAGACCATTAGAACATTCCCAAGAGACCCAGTACTTC,CASSLAAPRPLEHSQETQYF
.,TRBV12-5,TRBD1,TRBJ1-2,TGTGCTAGTGGTTTGAGAACGGGACAGACCAACTATGGCTACACCTTC,CASGLRTGQTNYGYTF
.,TRBV6-1,TRBD1,TRBJ2-7,TGTGCCAGCAGTGAATTCTGGACAGGGGGCGGGAACGAGCAGTACTTC,CASSEFWTGGGNEQYF
.,TRBV5-6,.,TRBJ1-6,TGTGCCAGCAGCTTCGAGGGGGGTAATTCACCCCTCCACTTT,CASSFEGGNSPLHF
few,TRBV10-2,.,TRBJ2-2,TGCGCCAGCTCGCGGGGCAACACCGGGGAGCTGTTTTTT,CASSRGNTGELFF
.,TRBV4-1,.,TRBJ2-5,TGCGCCAGCAGCCAACGATTGGACTCCAGGCGAGAGACCCAGTACTTC,CASSQRLDSRRETQYF
.,TRBV4-1,TRBD1,TRBJ2-7,TGCGCCAGCAGCCAACCCAACCGCTGGACAGGCCACGAGCAGTACTTC,CASSQPNRWTGHEQYF